The rows below give T cell receptor beta chains drawn from one sample of a study of Graves' ophthalmopathy and Graves' hyperthyroidism. TCRdb independently ran MiXCR on the multiplex PCR reads; one entry per CDR3 protein. The repertoire holds about 340,000 distinct CDR3 sequences, with roughly 17% as singletons. Sequencing used peripheral blood. The receptors shown here come from an adult man with Graves' ophthalmopathy. Both conserved end residues are part of each CDR3. A D gene is named only where the DNA matches it firmly. Expanded clones are given a class, and other clones once, few, many or no size at all.

cdr3_aa | cdr3_nt | j_call | clone_size | v_call | d_call
CASSYPSGLVAFF | TGTGCCAGCAGTTACCCGAGCGGCTTGGTGGCTTTTTTT | TRBJ1-1 | many | TRBV6-2/TRBV6-3 | -
CASSPRQSSGDYGYTF | TGTGCCAGCAGCCCTCGACAGAGCTCTGGAGACTATGGCTACACCTTC | TRBJ1-2 | many | TRBV11-2 | -
CASSLVRDSTEAFF | TGTGCCAGCAGCTTAGTTCGGGACAGTACTGAAGCTTTCTTT | TRBJ1-1 | - | TRBV7-8 | TRBD1
CASSPANSPPPALYEQYF | TGTGCCAGCAGTCCTGCCAACAGCCCACCCCCAGCACTCTACGAGCAGTACTTC | TRBJ2-7 | many | TRBV11-1 | -
CASSFDRFYEQYF | TGCGCCAGCAGCTTTGACAGGTTCTACGAGCAGTACTTC | TRBJ2-7 | few | TRBV5-1 | -
CASSEDLSAPLHF | TGTGCCAGCAGTGAAGATCTTAGCGCACCCCTCCACTTT | TRBJ1-6 | many | TRBV2 | -
CASSEDRVGDSNQPQHF | TGTGCCAGCAGTGAGGACAGGGTTGGGGATAGCAATCAGCCCCAGCATTTT | TRBJ1-5 | - | TRBV28 | TRBD1
CASSLSKGNTEAFF | TGTGCCAGCAGCTTAAGCAAGGGTAACACTGAAGCTTTCTTT | TRBJ1-1 | many | TRBV7-3 | -
CASSLSTGGEFYGYTF | TGTGCCAGCAGCTTATCGACAGGGGGCGAATTCTATGGCTACACCTTC | TRBJ1-2 | - | TRBV7-2 | TRBD1
CSARDSGGTSGRTGELFF | TGCAGTGCTAGAGATTCCGGGGGGACTAGCGGGAGAACCGGGGAGCTGTTTTTT | TRBJ2-2 | many | TRBV20-1 | TRBD2
CASSSPGGSLPAQHF | TGTGCCAGCAGTTCACCAGGGGGCTCCCTACCAGCCCAGCATTTT | TRBJ1-5 | many | TRBV28 | TRBD1
CASFAPRGGTEAFF | TGTGCCAGCTTTGCCCCTCGCGGGGGCACTGAAGCTTTCTTT | TRBJ1-1 | many | TRBV6-1 | -
CASRRRQGNTGELFF | TGTGCCAGCAGGCGTCGACAGGGGAACACCGGGGAGCTGTTTTTT | TRBJ2-2 | many | TRBV10-3 | TRBD1
CAWSPLSNYGYTF | TGTGCCTGGAGTCCATTATCGAACTATGGCTACACCTTC | TRBJ1-2 | many | TRBV30 | -
CASSIGEKQFF | TGTGCCAGTAGTATAGGGGAAAAGCAGTTCTTC | TRBJ2-1 | - | TRBV19 | -
CASSPPNRGNQPQHF | TGTGCCAGCTCACCCCCCAACAGGGGCAATCAGCCCCAGCATTTT | TRBJ1-5 | many | TRBV18 | -
CASTFSTGVETQYF | TGTGCCAGCACCTTCTCGACAGGGGTGGAGACCCAGTACTTC | TRBJ2-5 | many | TRBV2 | TRBD1
CASGPLSNQPQHF | TGTGCTAGTGGTCCGTTGAGCAATCAGCCCCAGCATTTT | TRBJ1-5 | - | TRBV12-5 | -
CASSSGSWKNYEQYF | TGTGCCAGTAGTAGCGGGAGTTGGAAGAACTACGAGCAGTACTTC | TRBJ2-7 | many | TRBV19 | TRBD2
CASSEGYRGYGYTF | TGTGCCAGCAGTGAAGGCTACAGGGGCTATGGCTACACCTTC | TRBJ1-2 | few | TRBV2 | TRBD1
CASSYRPGLGDNQPQHF | TGTGCCAGCAGTTACAGGCCTGGTCTGGGGGACAATCAGCCCCAGCATTTT | TRBJ1-5 | many | TRBV6-5 | -
CASSVGGGAAGTQYF | TGTGCCAGCAGCGTGGGGGGGGGGGCAGCAGGGACCCAGTACTTC | TRBJ2-5 | many | TRBV7-2 | -
CASSSKGQGATYEQYF | TGTGCCAGCAGCTCGAAGGGACAGGGGGCGACCTACGAGCAGTACTTC | TRBJ2-7 | - | TRBV11-1 | TRBD1
CASSGRIQGSEQYF | TGTGCCAGCAGTGGGCGGATACAGGGCTCCGAGCAGTACTTC | TRBJ2-7 | many | TRBV6-1 | -
CASSLQGRVVTEAFF | TGTGCCAGCAGTTTACAGGGGCGTGTTGTCACTGAAGCTTTCTTT | TRBJ1-1 | many | TRBV28 | -
CASSFSLLRLAGVETGELFF | TGTGCCAGCAGTTTTTCCCTTCTAAGACTAGCGGGAGTAGAAACCGGGGAGCTGTTTTTT | TRBJ2-2 | many | TRBV27 | TRBD2
CASSLTVSGGGYTF | TGTGCCAGCAGCTTAACAGTCTCCGGAGGTGGCTACACCTTC | TRBJ1-2 | many | TRBV7-2 | -
CASSSPGTGFHYEQYF | TGTGCCAGCAGTTCACCCGGGACAGGGTTTCACTACGAGCAGTACTTC | TRBJ2-7 | many | TRBV6-2/TRBV6-3 | TRBD1
CASSRTSGGYQETQYF | TGCGCCAGCAGCCGGACTAGCGGGGGGTACCAAGAGACCCAGTACTTC | TRBJ2-5 | many | TRBV5-1 | TRBD2
CASSQRVASQETQYF | TGTGCCAGCAGCCAAAGGGTAGCGAGTCAAGAGACCCAGTACTTC | TRBJ2-5 | many | TRBV4-2 | -
CSAIGRSEVDEQYF | TGCAGTGCTATCGGACGGAGCGAAGTCGACGAGCAGTACTTC | TRBJ2-7 | few | TRBV20-1 | -
CASSGYRGVGELFF | TGTGCCAGCAGCGGATACAGGGGGGTCGGGGAGCTGTTTTTT | TRBJ2-2 | many | TRBV7-2 | TRBD1
CSANPGQGAEAFF | TGCAGTGCTAACCCGGGACAGGGGGCTGAAGCTTTCTTT | TRBJ1-1 | - | TRBV20-1 | TRBD1
CASSIGVPPGQPQHF | TGTGCCAGTAGTATAGGAGTCCCCCCCGGTCAGCCCCAGCATTTT | TRBJ1-5 | many | TRBV19 | -
CASRLGGKETQYF | TGTGCCAGCAGACTCGGGGGGAAGGAGACCCAGTACTTC | TRBJ2-5 | many | TRBV6-5 | TRBD2
CASTSVAGANSPLHF | TGTGCCAGCACCTCCGTAGCAGGGGCTAATTCACCCCTCCACTTT | TRBJ1-6 | many | TRBV7-2 | -
CASSQEGHEQYF | TGTGCCAGCAGCCAAGAAGGTCACGAGCAGTACTTC | TRBJ2-7 | many | TRBV3-1 | -
CASSQDGPWDGEAFF | TGTGCCAGCAGCCAGGATGGCCCGTGGGACGGTGAAGCTTTCTTT | TRBJ1-1 | many | TRBV3-1 | -
CASSRRGLIYEQYF | TGCGCCAGCAGCCGGAGAGGACTGATCTACGAGCAGTACTTC | TRBJ2-7 | many | TRBV5-1 | -
CASSFRGHQPQHF | TGTGCCAGCAGTTTTCGGGGGCACCAGCCCCAGCATTTT | TRBJ1-5 | many | TRBV27 | -
CASIAGTGGSQPQHF | TGTGCCAGTATCGCCGGGACAGGGGGCTCTCAGCCCCAGCATTTT | TRBJ1-5 | many | TRBV19 | TRBD1
CSVEWGQNYEQYF | TGCAGCGTTGAGTGGGGTCAGAACTACGAGCAGTACTTC | TRBJ2-7 | many | TRBV29-1 | -
CASSERASETGELFF | TGTGCCAGCAGCGAGCGGGCTAGTGAAACCGGGGAGCTGTTTTTT | TRBJ2-2 | many | TRBV11-2 | -
CASSLVAGGPPYEQYF | TGTGCCAGCAGCTTAGTAGCGGGAGGGCCCCCCTACGAGCAGTACTTC | TRBJ2-7 | many | TRBV11-1 | TRBD2
CASSLGSQGNTEAFF | TGTGCCAGCAGCTTAGGGAGTCAGGGAAACACTGAAGCTTTCTTT | TRBJ1-1 | many | TRBV7-2 | -
CASSSQGWETQYF | TGTGCCAGCAGTTCCCAGGGGTGGGAGACCCAGTACTTC | TRBJ2-5 | few | TRBV12-3/TRBV12-4 | -
CASSAIPGAQETQYF | TGTGCCAGCAGTGCTATCCCCGGGGCCCAAGAGACCCAGTACTTC | TRBJ2-5 | - | TRBV6-1 | -
CASSLSTPKGYTF | TGTGCCAGCAGTTTATCCACCCCGAAAGGCTACACCTTC | TRBJ1-2 | many | TRBV12-3/TRBV12-4 | -
CASSEVRVELFF | TGTGCCAGCAGTGAAGTAAGAGTGGAGCTGTTTTTT | TRBJ2-2 | many | TRBV2 | -